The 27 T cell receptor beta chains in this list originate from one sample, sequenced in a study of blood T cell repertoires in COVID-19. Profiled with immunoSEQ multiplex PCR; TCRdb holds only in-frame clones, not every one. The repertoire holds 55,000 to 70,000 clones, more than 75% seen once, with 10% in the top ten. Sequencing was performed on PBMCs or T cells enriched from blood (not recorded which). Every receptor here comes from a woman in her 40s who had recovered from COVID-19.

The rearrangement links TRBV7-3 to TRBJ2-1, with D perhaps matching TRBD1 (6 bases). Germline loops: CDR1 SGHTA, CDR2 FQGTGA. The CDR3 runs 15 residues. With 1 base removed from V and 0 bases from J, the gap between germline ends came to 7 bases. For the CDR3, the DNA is TGTGCCAGCAGCTTAAACAGGGTCTCCTACAATGAGCAGTTCTTC. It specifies CASSLNRVSYNEQFF.

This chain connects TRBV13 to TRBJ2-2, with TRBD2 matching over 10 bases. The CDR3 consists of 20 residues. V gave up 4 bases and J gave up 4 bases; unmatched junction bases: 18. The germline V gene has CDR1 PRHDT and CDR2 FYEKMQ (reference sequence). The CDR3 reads CASSSYRSPIAGGFTGELFF. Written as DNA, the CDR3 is TGTGCCAGCAGCTCCTACCGATCACCCATAGCGGGGGGTTTCACCGGGGAGCTGTTTTTT.

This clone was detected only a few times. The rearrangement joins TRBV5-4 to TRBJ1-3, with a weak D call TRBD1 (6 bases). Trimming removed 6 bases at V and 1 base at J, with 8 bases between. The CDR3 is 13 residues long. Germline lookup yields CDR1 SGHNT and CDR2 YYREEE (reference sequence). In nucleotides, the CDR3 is TGTGCCAGCACCGGACAGTCTGGAAACACCATATATTTT. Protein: CASTGQSGNTIYF.

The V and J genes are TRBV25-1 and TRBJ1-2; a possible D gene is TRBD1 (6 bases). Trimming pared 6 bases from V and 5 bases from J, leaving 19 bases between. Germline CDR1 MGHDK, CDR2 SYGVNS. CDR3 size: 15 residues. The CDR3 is CASRGGGQITYGYTF. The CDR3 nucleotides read TGTGCCAGCAGAGGTGGAGGACAGATAACTTATGGCTACACCTTC.

CDR3 region: CASRLRGTEMNTEAFF. The DNA of the CDR3 is TGTGCCAGTAGGCTTAGAGGGACAGAGATGAACACTGAAGCTTTCTTT. The chain combines TRBV19 with TRBJ1-1; TRBD1 matches 7 bases. The CDR3 has 16 residues. Germline assignment: CDR1 LNHDA and CDR2 SQIVND (reference sequence). Trimming removed 6 bases from V and 0 bases from J; junction bases left unmatched: 10.

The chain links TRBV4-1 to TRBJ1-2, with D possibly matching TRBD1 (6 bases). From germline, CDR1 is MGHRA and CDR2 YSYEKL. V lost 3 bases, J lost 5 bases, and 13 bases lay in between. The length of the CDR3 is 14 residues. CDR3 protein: CASSHPGVGYGYTF. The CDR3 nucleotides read TGCGCCAGCAGCCACCCAGGGGTTGGGTATGGCTACACCTTC.

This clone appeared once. As DNA, the CDR3 is TGTGCCAGCAGTTTTCAGGGCGGAAACACCATATATTTT. It is translated as CASSFQGGNTIYF. This chain links TRBV12-3 or TRBV12-4 with TRBJ1-3, with a weak D call TRBD1 (5 bases). Trimming removed 3 bases from V and 4 bases from J, with 7 bases in between. The CDR3 loop spans 13 amino acids.

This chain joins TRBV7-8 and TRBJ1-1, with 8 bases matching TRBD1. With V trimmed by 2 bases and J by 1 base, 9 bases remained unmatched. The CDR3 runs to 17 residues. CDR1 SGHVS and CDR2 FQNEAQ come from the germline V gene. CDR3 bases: TGTGCCAGCAGCTTAAAGAGGGTGGGGACAGGGAACACTGAAGCTTTCTTT. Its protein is CASSLKRVGTGNTEAFF.

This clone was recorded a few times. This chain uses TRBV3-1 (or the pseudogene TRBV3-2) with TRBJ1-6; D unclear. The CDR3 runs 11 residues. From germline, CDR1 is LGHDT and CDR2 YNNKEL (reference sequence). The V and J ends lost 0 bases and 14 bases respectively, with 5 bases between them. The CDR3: CASSQELTLHF. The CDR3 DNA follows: TGTGCCAGCAGCCAAGAACTCACCCTCCACTTT.

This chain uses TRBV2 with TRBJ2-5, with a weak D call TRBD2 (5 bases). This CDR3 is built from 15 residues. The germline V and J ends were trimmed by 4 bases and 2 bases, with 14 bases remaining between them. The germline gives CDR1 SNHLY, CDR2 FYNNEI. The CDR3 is CASSAEAGLQETQYF. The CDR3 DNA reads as TGTGCCAGCAGTGCGGAGGCCGGGTTACAAGAGACCCAGTACTTC.

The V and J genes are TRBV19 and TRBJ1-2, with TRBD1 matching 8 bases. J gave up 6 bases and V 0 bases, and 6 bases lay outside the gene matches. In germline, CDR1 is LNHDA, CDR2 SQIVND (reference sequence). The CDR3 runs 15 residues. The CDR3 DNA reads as TGTGCCAGTAGTATAGATATGGACAGGGTAAATGGCTACACCTTC. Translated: CASSIDMDRVNGYTF. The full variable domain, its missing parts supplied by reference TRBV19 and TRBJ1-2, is DGGITQSPKYLFRKEGQNVTLSCEQNLNHDAMYWYRQDPGQGLRLIYYSQIVNDFQKGDIAEGYSVSREKKESFPLTVTSAQKNPTAFYLCASSIDMDRVNGYTFGSGTRLTVV.

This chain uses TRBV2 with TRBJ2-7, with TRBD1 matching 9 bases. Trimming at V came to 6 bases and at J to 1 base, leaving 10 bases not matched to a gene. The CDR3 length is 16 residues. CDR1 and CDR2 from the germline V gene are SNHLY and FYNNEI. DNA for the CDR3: TGTGCCAGCAGGCTACTCCCGGGACAGGGATCCTACGAGCAGTACTTC. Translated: CASRLLPGQGSYEQYF.

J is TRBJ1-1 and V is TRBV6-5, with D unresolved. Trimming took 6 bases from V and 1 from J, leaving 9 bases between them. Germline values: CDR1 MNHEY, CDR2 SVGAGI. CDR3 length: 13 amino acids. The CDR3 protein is CASSPTRNTEAFF. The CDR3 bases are TGTGCCAGCAGCCCGACAAGGAACACTGAAGCTTTCTTT.

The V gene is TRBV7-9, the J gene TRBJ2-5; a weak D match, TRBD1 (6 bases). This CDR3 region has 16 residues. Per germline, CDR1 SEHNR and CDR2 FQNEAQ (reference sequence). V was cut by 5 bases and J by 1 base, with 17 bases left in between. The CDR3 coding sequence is TGTGCCAGCAGCCAAGCAACGGACAGCCTCCAAGAGACCCAGTACTTC. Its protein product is CASSQATDSLQETQYF.

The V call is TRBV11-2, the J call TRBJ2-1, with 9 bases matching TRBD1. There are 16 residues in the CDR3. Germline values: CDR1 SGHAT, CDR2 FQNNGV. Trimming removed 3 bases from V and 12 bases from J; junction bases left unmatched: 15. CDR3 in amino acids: CASSFYRGRFLTGQFF. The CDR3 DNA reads TGTGCCAGCAGCTTTTACAGGGGGCGATTTTTAACGGGGCAGTTCTTC.

CDR3 region: CAISEPPLSNEQFF. For the CDR3, the DNA is TGTGCCATCAGTGAGCCCCCACTTAGCAATGAGCAGTTCTTC. V is TRBV10-3 and J is TRBJ2-1, with D unclear. The CDR3 consists of 14 residues. Germline V lookup: CDR1 ENHRY, CDR2 SYGVKD. The V gene lost 2 bases and the J gene lost 6 bases, with 11 bases spanning the gap.

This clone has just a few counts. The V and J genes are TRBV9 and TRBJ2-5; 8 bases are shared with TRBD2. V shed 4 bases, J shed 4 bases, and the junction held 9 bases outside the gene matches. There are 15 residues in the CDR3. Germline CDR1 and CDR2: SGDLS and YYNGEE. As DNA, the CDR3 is TGTGCCAGCAGCTCCGCCGGGACTAGGGCAGAGACCCAGTACTTC. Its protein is CASSSAGTRAETQYF.

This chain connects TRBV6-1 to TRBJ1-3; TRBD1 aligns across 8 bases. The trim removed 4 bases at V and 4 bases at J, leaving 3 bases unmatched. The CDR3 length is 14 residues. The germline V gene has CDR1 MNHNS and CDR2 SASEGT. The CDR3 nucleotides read TGTGCCAGCAGTGCCGACAGGGGCGGAAACACCATATATTTT. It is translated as CASSADRGGNTIYF.

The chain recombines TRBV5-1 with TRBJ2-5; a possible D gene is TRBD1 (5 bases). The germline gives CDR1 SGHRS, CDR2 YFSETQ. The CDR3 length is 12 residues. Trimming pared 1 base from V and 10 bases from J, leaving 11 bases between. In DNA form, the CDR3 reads TGCGCCAGCAGCTTGAGTGGGGCAGGCCAGTACTTC. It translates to CASSLSGAGQYF.

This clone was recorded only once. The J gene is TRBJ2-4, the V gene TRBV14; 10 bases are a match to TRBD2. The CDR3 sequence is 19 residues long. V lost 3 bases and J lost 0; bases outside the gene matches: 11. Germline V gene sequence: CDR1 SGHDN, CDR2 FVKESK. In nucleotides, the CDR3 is TGTGCCAGCAGCCAGGACGCTAGCGGGGGCTCATTAGCCAAAAACATTCAGTACTTC. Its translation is CASSQDASGGSLAKNIQYF. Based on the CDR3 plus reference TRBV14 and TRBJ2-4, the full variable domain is EAGVTQFPSHSVIEKGQTVTLRCDPISGHDNLYWYRRVMGKEIKFLLHFVKESKQDESGMPNNRFLAERTGGTYSTLKVQPAELEDSGVYFCASSQDASGGSLAKNIQYFGAGTRLSVL.

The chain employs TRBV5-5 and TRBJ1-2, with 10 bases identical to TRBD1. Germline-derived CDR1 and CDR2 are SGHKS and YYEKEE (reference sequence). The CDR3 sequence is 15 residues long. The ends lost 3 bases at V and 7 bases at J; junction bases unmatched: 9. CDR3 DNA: TGTGCCAGCAGCTCCACGACAGGGGGCTATAGTGGCTACACCTTC. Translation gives CASSSTTGGYSGYTF.

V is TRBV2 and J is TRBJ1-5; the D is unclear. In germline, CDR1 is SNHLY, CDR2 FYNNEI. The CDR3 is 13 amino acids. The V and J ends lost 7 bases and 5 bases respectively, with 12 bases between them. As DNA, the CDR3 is TGTGCCAGCACCCTAACGGTGGATCAGCCCCAGCATTTT. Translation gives CASTLTVDQPQHF.

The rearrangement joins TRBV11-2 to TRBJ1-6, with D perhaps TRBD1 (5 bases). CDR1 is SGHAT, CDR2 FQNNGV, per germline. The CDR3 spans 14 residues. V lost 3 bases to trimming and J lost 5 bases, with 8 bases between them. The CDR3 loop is CASSFSGDNSPLHF. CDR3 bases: TGTGCCAGCAGCTTTTCGGGGGATAATTCACCCCTCCACTTT.

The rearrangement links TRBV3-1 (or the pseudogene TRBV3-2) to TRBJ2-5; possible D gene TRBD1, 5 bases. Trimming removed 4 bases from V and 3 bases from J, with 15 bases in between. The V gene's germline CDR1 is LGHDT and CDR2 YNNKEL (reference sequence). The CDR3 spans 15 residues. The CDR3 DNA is TGTGCCAGCAGCCCCCCTCCAGGGCGAGAAGAGACCCAGTACTTC. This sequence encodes CASSPPPGREETQYF.

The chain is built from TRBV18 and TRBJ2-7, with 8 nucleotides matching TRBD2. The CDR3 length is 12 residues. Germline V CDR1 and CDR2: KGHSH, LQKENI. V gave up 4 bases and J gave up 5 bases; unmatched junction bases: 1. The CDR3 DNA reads TGTGCCAGCTCACTGACTAGCGACGAGCAGTACTTC. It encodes CASSLTSDEQYF.

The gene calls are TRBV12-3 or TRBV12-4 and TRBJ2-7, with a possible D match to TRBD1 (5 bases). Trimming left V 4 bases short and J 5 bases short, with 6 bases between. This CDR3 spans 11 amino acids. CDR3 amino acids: CASSYRNEQYF. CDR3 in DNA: TGTGCCAGCAGTTACAGGAACGAGCAGTACTTC.

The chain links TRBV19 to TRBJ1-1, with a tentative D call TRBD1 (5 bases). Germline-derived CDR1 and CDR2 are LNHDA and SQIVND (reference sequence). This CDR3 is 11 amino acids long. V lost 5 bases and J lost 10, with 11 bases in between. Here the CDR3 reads CASSRYTGAFF. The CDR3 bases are TGTGCCAGTAGTCGGTACACAGGAGCTTTCTTT. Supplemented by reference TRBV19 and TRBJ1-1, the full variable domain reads DGGITQSPKYLFRKEGQNVTLSCEQNLNHDAMYWYRQDPGQGLRLIYYSQIVNDFQKGDIAEGYSVSREKKESFPLTVTSAQKNPTAFYLCASSRYTGAFFGQGTRLTVV.